This T cell receptor (beta chain) was identified in a study of blood T cell repertoires in COVID-19. The wider study: Acute and convalescent COVID-19 specimens originated in the United States, Italy and Spain. From T cells, B-cell-depleted T cells, or PBMCs came the material, which was cDNA or gDNA.

Trimming shortened V by 4 bases and J by 17 bases, and 17 bases separated the two germline ends. From germline, CDR1 is MDHEN and CDR2 SYDVKM. CDR3 length: 12 residues. Original data processing: Researchers report that nucleated cell counts were estimated from reference gene primer amplification. Sequencing was performed with immunoSEQ multiplex PCR; in TCRdb, only in-frame clones are kept and a portion is missing. V, J and clone size reflect that table, while D and trimming were determined from the DNA. The sample yields under 80,000 clones, around 89% seen once. This chain connects TRBV28 to TRBJ1-4; D remains ambiguous. The sequence came from a man between 70 and 80 years old with active or convalescent COVID-19. The sample comprised peripheral blood. Written as DNA, the CDR3 is TGTGCCAGCAGTTATGGAGTCGGAGTCCTTTTTTTT. This gives the protein CASSYGVGVLFF. The variable domain in full, with the rest retrieved from reference TRBV28 and TRBJ1-4, is DVKVTQSSRYLVKRTGEKVFLECVQDMDHENMFWYRQDPGLGLRLIYFSYDVKMKEKGDIPEGYSVSREKKERFSLILESASTNQTSMYLCASSYGVGVLFFGSGTQLSVL.